A single T cell receptor beta chain is shown here with its context. The sample comes from a study of blood T cell repertoires in COVID-19. V was cut by 2 bases and J by 3 bases, with 20 bases left in between. Germline lookup yields CDR1 SNHLY and CDR2 FYNNEI. The CDR3 runs to 18 residues. Profiled with immunoSEQ multiplex PCR; TCRdb holds only in-frame clones, not every one. The sample has around 100,000 clones, 88% seen once; the top ten hold roughly 4.7%. This sequence originates from a human donor in a cohort sampled during active COVID-19. The J gene is TRBJ2-1, the V gene TRBV2, with D perhaps TRBD2 (7 bases). Sequences were obtained from peripheral blood. The CDR3 region has the DNA TGTGCCAGCAGTGAACGGTTTTGGGCAGGGGAGGGCTACAATGAGCAGTTCTTC. Amino acids: CASSERFWAGEGYNEQFF.